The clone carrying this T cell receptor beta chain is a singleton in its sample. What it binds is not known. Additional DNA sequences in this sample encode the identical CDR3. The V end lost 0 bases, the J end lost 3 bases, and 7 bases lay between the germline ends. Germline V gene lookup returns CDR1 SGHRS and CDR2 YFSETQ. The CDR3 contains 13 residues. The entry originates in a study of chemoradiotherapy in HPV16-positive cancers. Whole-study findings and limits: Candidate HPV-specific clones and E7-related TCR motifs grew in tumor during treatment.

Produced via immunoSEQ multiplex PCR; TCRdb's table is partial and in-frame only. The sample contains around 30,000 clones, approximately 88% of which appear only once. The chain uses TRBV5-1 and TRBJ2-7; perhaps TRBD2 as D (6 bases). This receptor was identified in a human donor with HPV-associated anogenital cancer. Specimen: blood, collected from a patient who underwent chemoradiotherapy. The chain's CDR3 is CASSLGRDYEQYF. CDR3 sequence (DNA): TGCGCCAGCAGCTTGGGGAGGGACTACGAGCAGTACTTC.